The present T cell receptor beta chain was sequenced within a study of blood T cell repertoires in COVID-19. On the study more broadly: Whether acute or convalescent, the COVID-19 samples came from the United States, Italy and Spain.

The CDR3 extends over 15 amino acids. Germline values: CDR1 SGHRS, CDR2 YFSETQ. The trim removed 1 base at V and 2 bases at J, leaving 2 bases unmatched. Only a few counts were recorded for this clone. Recruits, aged about 18 to 90 years, lived in 24 US areas. Clinical history reported by participants formed the basis on which cohorts were assigned. Recovery among Cohort 3 donors was established by two negative PCRs, clearance, or symptom resolution. TCRdb's copy holds only in-frame clones and misses some; the assay was immunoSEQ multiplex PCR. Of 160,000 or so clones in the sample, approximately 82% are singletons; the top ten hold 15% to 20%.

The sample consisted of PBMCs or T cells enriched from blood (not recorded which). This clonotype originated in a man in his fifties or sixties who had recovered from COVID-19. The chain is built from TRBV5-1 and TRBJ2-2; 7 nucleotides agree with TRBD2. Written as DNA, the CDR3 is TGCGCCAGCAGCTTGACTAGCGCTAACACCGGGGAGCTGTTTTTT. It yields the protein CASSLTSANTGELFF.